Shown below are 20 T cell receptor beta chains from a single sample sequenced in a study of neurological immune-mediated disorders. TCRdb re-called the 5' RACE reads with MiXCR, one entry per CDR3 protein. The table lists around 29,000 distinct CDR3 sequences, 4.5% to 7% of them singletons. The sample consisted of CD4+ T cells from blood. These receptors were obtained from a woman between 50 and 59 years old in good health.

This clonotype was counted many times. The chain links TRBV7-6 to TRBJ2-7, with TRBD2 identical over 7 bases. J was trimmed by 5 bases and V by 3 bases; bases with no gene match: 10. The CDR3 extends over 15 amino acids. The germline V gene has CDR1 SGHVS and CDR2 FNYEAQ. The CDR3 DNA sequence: TGTGCCAGCAGCTTGGGAGGGCGGGAGCGGCACGAGCAGTACTTC. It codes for CASSLGGRERHEQYF.

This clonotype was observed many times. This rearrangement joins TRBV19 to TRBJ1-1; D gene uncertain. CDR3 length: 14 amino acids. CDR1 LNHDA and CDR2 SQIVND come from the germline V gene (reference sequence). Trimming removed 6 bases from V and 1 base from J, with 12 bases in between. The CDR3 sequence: CASSSQIGNTEAFF. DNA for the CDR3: TGTGCCAGTAGCAGCCAAATAGGGAACACTGAAGCTTTCTTT.

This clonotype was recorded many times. The CDR3 DNA sequence: TGTGCCACCAGTGATCCGACCCGCACAGATACGCAGTATTTT. Its protein product is CATSDPTRTDTQYF. V is TRBV24-1 and J is TRBJ2-3; unclear D gene. Trimming stripped 3 bases from V and 1 base from J, with 7 bases between. Germline CDR1 KGHDR, CDR2 SFDVKD. CDR3 length: 14 amino acids.

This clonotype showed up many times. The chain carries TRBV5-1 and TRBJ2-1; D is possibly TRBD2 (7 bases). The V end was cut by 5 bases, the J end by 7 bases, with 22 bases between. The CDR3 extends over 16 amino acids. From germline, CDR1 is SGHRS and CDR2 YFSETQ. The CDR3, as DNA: TGCGCCAGCAGGATAGGGGGGAGCGGGAAAGGTAATGAGCAGTTCTTC. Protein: CASRIGGSGKGNEQFF.

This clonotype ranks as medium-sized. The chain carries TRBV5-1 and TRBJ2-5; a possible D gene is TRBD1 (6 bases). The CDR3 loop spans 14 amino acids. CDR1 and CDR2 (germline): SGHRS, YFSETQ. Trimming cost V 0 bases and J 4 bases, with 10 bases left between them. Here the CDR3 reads CASSLGTGRETQYF. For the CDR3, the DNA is TGCGCCAGCAGCTTGGGAACAGGGAGAGAGACCCAGTACTTC.

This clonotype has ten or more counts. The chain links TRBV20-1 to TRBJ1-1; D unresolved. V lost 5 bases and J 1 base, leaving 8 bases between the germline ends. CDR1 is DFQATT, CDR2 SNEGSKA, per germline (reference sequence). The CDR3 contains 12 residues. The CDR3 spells CSAYSGNTEAFF. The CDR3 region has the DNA TGCAGTGCTTACAGTGGGAACACTGAAGCTTTCTTT.

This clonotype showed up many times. The CDR3 DNA reads TGTGCCAGCGAGGAAAGACGACAGAACCCGAACACCGGGGAGCTGTTTTTT. Protein: CASEERRQNPNTGELFF. The chain is built from TRBV6-5 and TRBJ2-2; D may be TRBD1 (5 bases). In germline, CDR1 is MNHEY, CDR2 SVGAGI. V dropped 8 bases and J dropped 0 bases, with 19 bases sitting between them. The CDR3 is 17 amino acids.

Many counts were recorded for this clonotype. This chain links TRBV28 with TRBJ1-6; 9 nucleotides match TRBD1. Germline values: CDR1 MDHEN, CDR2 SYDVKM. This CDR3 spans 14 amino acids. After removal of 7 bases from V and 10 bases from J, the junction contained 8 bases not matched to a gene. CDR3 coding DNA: TGTGCCAGCAATCCGGGACAGGGAAGATCACCCCTCCACTTT. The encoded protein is CASNPGQGRSPLHF.

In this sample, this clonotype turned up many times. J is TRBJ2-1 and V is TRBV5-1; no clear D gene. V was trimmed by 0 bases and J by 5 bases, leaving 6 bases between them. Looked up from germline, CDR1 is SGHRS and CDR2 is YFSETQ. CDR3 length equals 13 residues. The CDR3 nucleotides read TGCGCCAGCAGCTTGGCCAGGCACAATGAGCAGTTCTTC. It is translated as CASSLARHNEQFF.

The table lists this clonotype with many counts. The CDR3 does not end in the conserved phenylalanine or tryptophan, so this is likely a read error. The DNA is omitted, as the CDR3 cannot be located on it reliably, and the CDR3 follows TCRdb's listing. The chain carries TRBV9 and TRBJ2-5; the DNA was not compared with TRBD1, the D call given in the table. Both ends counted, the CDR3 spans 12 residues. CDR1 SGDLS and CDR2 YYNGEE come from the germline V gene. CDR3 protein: CASSRGQGTLSL.

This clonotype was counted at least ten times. The CDR3 reads CASSLGQALNTGELFF. In DNA form, the CDR3 reads TGTGCCAGCAGCCTCGGACAGGCGCTAAACACCGGGGAGCTGTTTTTT. J is TRBJ2-2 and V is TRBV7-9; 7 bases agree with TRBD1. There are 16 residues in the CDR3. The J segment lost 2 bases and the V segment lost 5 bases, leaving 8 bases of the junction unmatched. In germline, CDR1 is SEHNR, CDR2 FQNEAQ (reference sequence).

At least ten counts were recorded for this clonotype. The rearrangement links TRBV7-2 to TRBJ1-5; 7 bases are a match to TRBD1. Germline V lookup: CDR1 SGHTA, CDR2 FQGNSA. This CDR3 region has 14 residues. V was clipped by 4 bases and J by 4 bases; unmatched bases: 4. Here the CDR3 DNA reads TGTGCCAGCAGCTCACTACAGGGGAATCAGCCCCAGCATTTT. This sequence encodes CASSSLQGNQPQHF.

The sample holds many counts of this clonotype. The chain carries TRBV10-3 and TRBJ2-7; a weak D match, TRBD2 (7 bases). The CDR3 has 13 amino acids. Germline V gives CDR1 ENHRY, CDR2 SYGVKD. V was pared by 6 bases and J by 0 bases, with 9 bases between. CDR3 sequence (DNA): TGTGCCATCAGGGGGGGGGCCTCCTACGAGCAGTACTTC. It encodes CAIRGGASYEQYF.

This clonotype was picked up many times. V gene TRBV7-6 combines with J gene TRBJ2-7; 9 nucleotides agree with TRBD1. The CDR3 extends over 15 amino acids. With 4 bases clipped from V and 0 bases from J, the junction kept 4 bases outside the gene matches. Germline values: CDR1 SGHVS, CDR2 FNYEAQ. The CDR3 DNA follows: TGTGCCAGCAGCTCGGACAGGGGTAACTCCTACGAGCAGTACTTC. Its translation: CASSSDRGNSYEQYF. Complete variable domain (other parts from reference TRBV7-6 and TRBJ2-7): GAGVSQSPRYKVTKRGQDVALRCDPISGHVSLYWYRQALGQGPEFLTYFNYEAQQDKSGLPNDRFSAERPEGSISTLTIQRTEQRDSAMYRCASSSDRGNSYEQYFGPGTRLTVT.

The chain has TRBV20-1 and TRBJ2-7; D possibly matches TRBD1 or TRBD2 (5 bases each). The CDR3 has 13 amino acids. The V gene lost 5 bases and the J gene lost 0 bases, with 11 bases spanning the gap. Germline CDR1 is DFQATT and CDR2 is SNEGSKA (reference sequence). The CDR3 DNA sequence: TGCAGTGCTCCCGGGACGTACTCCTACGAGCAGTACTTC. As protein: CSAPGTYSYEQYF.

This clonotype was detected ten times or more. The CDR3 region is CASSQSENYGYTF. In DNA form, the CDR3 reads TGTGCCAGCAGCCAATCGGAGAACTATGGCTACACCTTC. The V gene is TRBV7-9, the J gene TRBJ1-2; D uncertain. Trimming took 5 bases from V and 2 from J, leaving 9 bases between them. Germline V gene data show CDR1 as SEHNR and CDR2 as FQNEAQ (reference sequence). The CDR3 totals 13 residues.

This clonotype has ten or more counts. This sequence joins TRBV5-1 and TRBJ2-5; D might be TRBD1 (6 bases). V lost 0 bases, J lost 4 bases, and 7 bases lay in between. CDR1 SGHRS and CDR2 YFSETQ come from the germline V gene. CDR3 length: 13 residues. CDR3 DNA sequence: TGCGCCAGCAGCTTGGGACAGGCAGAGACCCAGTACTTC. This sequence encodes CASSLGQAETQYF. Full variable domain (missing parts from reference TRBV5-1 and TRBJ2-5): KAGVTQTPRYLIKTRGQQVTLSCSPISGHRSVSWYQQTPGQGLQFLFEYFSETQRNKGNFPGRFSGRQFSNSRSEMNVSTLELGDSALYLCASSLGQAETQYFGPGTRLLVL.

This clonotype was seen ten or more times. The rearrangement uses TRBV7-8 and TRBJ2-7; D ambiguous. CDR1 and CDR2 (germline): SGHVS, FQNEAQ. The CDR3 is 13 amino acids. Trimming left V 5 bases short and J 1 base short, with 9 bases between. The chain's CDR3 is CASSPGASYEQYF. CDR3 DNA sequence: TGTGCCAGCAGCCCCGGCGCATCCTACGAGCAGTACTTC.

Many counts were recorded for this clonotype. DNA for the CDR3: TGTGCCAGCAGCGTAGCCCCAGCGGATAGCTCCTACAATGAGCAGTTCTTC. Its protein product is CASSVAPADSSYNEQFF. The chain is built from TRBV9 and TRBJ2-1; the D gene is possibly TRBD2 (5 bases). Between the trimmed V and J ends, which lost 0 bases and 0 bases, there was a span of 13 bases. This CDR3 spans 17 amino acids. Germline V CDR1 and CDR2: SGDLS, YYNGEE.

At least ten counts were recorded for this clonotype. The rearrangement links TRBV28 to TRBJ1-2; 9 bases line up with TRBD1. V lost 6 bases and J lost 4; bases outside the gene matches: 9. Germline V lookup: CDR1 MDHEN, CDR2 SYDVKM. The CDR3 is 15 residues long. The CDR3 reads CASRLPGTGLYGYTF. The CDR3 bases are TGTGCCAGCAGGCTCCCCGGGACAGGGCTCTATGGCTACACCTTC.